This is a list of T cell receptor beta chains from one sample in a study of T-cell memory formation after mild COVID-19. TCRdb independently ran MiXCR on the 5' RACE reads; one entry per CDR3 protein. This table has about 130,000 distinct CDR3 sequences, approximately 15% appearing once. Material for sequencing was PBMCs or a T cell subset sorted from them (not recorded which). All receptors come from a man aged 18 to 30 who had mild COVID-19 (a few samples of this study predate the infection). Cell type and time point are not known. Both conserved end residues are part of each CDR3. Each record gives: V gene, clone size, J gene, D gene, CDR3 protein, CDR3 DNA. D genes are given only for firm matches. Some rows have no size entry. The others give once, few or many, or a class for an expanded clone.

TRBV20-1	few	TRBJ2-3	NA	CSAPGSTDTQYF	TGCAGTGCACCAGGAAGCACAGATACGCAGTATTTT
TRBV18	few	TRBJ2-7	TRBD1	CASSPRSGGLEQYF	TGTGCCAGCTCACCCCGGTCAGGGGGCCTCGAGCAGTACTTC
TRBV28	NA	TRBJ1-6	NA	CASSSQVNSPLHF	TGTGCCAGCAGTTCCCAGGTTAATTCACCCCTCCACTTT
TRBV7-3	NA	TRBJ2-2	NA	CASSLNPNTGELFF	TGTGCCAGCAGCTTAAACCCGAACACCGGGGAGCTGTTTTTT
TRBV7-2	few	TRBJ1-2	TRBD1	CASSLGRGYATAYGYTF	TGTGCCAGCAGCTTAGGCAGGGGGTATGCTACGGCCTATGGCTACACCTTC
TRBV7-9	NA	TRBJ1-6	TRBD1	CASSPTGGLALHF	TGTGCCAGCAGCCCCACAGGGGGGTTGGCCCTCCACTTT
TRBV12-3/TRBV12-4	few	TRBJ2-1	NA	CASSLEDRGQFF	TGTGCCAGCAGTTTAGAGGACAGAGGGCAGTTCTTC
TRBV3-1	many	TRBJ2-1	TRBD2	CASSEGLAGREQFF	TGTGCCAGCAGCGAGGGACTAGCGGGGCGTGAGCAGTTCTTC
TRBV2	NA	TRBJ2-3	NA	CASSFTGDTQYF	TGTGCCAGCAGTTTCACGGGGGATACGCAGTATTTT
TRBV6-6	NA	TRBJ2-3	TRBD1	CASTPRDSSSTDTQYF	TGTGCCAGCACGCCCAGGGACAGCTCAAGCACAGATACGCAGTATTTT
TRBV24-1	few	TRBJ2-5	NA	CATSDLPGRSGGLQETQYF	TGTGCCACCAGTGATTTACCCGGACGATCCGGGGGGCTTCAAGAGACCCAGTACTTC
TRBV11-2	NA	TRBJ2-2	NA	CASSFLHLTGELFF	TGTGCCAGCAGCTTTTTACATCTCACCGGGGAGCTGTTTTTT
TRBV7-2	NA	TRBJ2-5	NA	CASSLRYEETQYF	TGTGCCAGCAGCTTACGTTACGAAGAGACCCAGTACTTC
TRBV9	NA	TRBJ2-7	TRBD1	CASSVGVAGGAWDEQYF	TGTGCCAGCAGCGTAGGTGTGGCAGGGGGCGCATGGGACGAGCAGTACTTC
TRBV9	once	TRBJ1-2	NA	CASSPDINYGYTF	TGTGCCAGCAGCCCCGACATAAACTATGGCTACACCTTC
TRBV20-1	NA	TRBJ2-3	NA	CSAPRGGGATDTQYF	TGCAGTGCCCCGCGGGGAGGGGGCGCCACAGATACGCAGTATTTT
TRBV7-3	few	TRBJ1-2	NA	CASSEVGGGGYTF	TGTGCCAGCAGCGAAGTTGGGGGTGGTGGCTACACCTTC
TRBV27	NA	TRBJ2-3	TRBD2	CASRTRGADTQYF	TGTGCCAGCAGAACCCGGGGGGCAGATACGCAGTATTTT
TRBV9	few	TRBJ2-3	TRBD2	CASSPRAGGLDTQYF	TGTGCCAGCAGCCCCCGGGCGGGGGGGCTTGATACGCAGTATTTT
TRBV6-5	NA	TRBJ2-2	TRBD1	CASRVDRGVTGELFF	TGTGCCAGCAGGGTAGACAGGGGAGTCACCGGGGAGCTGTTTTTT
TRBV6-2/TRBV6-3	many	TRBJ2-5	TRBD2	CASSPRTSGVQETQYF	TGTGCCAGCAGTCCCCGGACTAGCGGGGTCCAGGAGACCCAGTACTTC
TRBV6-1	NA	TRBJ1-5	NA	CASSERGNQPQHF	TGTGCCAGCAGTGAAAGGGGTAATCAGCCCCAGCATTTT
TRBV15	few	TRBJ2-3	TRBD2	CATSRTSGGAGTDTQYF	TGTGCCACCAGCCGGACTAGCGGGGGGGCGGGTACAGATACGCAGTATTTT
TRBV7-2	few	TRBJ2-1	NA	CASSSSPGGSYNEQFF	TGTGCCAGCAGCTCCTCACCCGGCGGATCCTACAATGAGCAGTTCTTC
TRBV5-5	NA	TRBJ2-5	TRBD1	CASSFPTGVDETQYF	TGTGCCAGCAGCTTCCCAACAGGGGTAGACGAGACCCAGTACTTC
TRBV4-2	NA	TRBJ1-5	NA	CASSQPGGNSNQPQHF	TGTGCCAGCAGCCAACCGGGGGGGAATAGCAATCAGCCCCAGCATTTT
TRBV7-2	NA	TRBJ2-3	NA	CASSLLHTSTDTQYF	TGTGCCAGCAGCTTACTCCACACCTCCACAGATACGCAGTATTTT
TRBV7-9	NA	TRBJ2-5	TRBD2	CASSRGSGGETQYF	TGTGCCAGCAGTCGTGGTAGCGGGGGTGAGACCCAGTACTTC
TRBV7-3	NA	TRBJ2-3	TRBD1	CASSLFQGAPDTQYF	TGTGCCAGCAGCTTATTCCAGGGGGCGCCGGATACGCAGTATTTT
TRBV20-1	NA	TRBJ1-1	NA	CSAKRANTEAFF	TGCAGTGCTAAGAGGGCGAACACTGAAGCTTTCTTT
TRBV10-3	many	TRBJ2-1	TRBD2	CAIRGTRGDNEQFF	TGTGCCATCAGAGGGACTAGGGGAGACAATGAGCAGTTCTTC
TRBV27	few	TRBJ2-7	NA	CASSLSGRLRPYEQYF	TGTGCCAGCAGTTTATCGGGACGGTTGAGACCCTACGAGCAGTACTTC
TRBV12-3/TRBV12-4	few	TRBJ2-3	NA	CASTSRDTQYF	TGTGCCAGCACCTCGAGGGATACGCAGTATTTT
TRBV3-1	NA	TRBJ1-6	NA	CASSLANPGSPLHF	TGTGCCAGCAGCCTGGCCAATCCGGGTTCACCCCTCCACTTT
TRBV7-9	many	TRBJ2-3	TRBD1	CASSQRTGGPTDTQYF	TGTGCCAGCAGCCAGCGGACAGGGGGCCCCACAGATACGCAGTATTTT
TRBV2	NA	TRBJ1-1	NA	CASGSAGPNTEAFF	TGTGCCAGCGGTTCGGCAGGGCCGAACACTGAAGCTTTCTTT
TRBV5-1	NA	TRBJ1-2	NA	CASSLVAGSGSYGYTF	TGCGCCAGCAGCTTGGTGGCCGGGAGCGGTAGCTATGGCTACACCTTC
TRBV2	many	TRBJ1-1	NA	CASSRDIMNTEAFF	TGTGCCAGCAGCAGGGACATCATGAACACTGAAGCTTTCTTT
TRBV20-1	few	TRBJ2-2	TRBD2	CSALAGGMAGELFF	TGCAGTGCTCTAGCGGGGGGGATGGCCGGGGAGCTGTTTTTT
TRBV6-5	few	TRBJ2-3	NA	CASSAGALGDTQYF	TGTGCCAGCAGTGCAGGGGCACTGGGAGATACGCAGTATTTT
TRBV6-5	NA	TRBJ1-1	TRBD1	CASSSTGQGNTEAFF	TGTGCCAGCAGTTCGACAGGGCAGGGAAACACTGAAGCTTTCTTT
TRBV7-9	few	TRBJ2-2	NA	CASSLEGGIAGELFF	TGTGCCAGCAGCTTAGAAGGGGGGATTGCCGGGGAGCTGTTTTTT
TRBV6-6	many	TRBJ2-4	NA	CASIRAARVGIQYF	TGTGCCAGCATTCGTGCCGCCCGAGTGGGCATTCAGTACTTC
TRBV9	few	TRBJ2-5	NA	CASSVSGGETQYF	TGTGCCAGCAGCGTTAGTGGGGGGGAGACCCAGTACTTC
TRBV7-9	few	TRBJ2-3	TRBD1	CASSRSKGQGSDTQYF	TGTGCCAGCAGCCGGTCAAAGGGACAGGGGTCAGATACGCAGTATTTT
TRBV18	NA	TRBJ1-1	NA	CASSPQGLEAFF	TGTGCCAGCTCTCCACAGGGACTGGAGGCTTTCTTT
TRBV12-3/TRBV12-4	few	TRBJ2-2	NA	CASSLRLERVGELFF	TGTGCCAGCAGTTTGAGACTAGAGCGTGTCGGGGAGCTGTTTTTT
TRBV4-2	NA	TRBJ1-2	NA	CASSQSVGYGYTF	TGTGCCAGCAGCCAATCCGTTGGCTATGGCTACACCTTC
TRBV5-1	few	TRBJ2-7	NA	CASSWMYEQYF	TGCGCCAGCAGCTGGATGTACGAGCAGTACTTC
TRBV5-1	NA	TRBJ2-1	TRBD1	CASSGGRGLNEQFF	TGCGCCAGCAGCGGAGGAAGGGGGCTTAATGAGCAGTTCTTC
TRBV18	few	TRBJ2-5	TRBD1	CASSWVGQGEETQYF	TGTGCCAGCTCATGGGTTGGACAGGGGGAAGAGACCCAGTACTTC
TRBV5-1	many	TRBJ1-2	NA	CASSQREANYGYTF	TGCGCCAGCAGCCAGCGAGAAGCTAACTATGGCTACACCTTC
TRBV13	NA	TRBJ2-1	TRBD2	CASSWFLAGGGNEQFF	TGTGCCAGCAGCTGGTTTCTAGCGGGGGGAGGCAATGAGCAGTTCTTC
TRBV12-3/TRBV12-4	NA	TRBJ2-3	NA	CASSTPGATDTQYF	TGTGCCAGCAGCACACCAGGGGCCACAGATACGCAGTATTTT
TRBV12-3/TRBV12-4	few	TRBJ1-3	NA	CASSSGNTIYF	TGTGCCAGCAGTTCTGGAAACACCATATATTTT
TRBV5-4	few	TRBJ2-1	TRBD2	CASSRGLAGEGNEQFF	TGTGCCAGCAGCCGTGGACTAGCGGGGGAAGGCAATGAGCAGTTCTTC
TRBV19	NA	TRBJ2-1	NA	CASSIGERVNEQFF	TGTGCCAGTAGTATAGGGGAGCGGGTCAATGAGCAGTTCTTC
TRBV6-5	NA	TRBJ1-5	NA	CASRSGQRHQPQHF	TGTGCCAGCAGGTCCGGACAAAGGCATCAGCCCCAGCATTTT
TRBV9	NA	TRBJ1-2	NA	CASSRDNRDYGYTF	TGTGCCAGCAGCCGTGATAACAGGGACTATGGCTACACCTTC
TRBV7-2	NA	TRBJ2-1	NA	CASSLNGGDDEQFF	TGTGCCAGCAGCTTAAATGGCGGGGACGATGAGCAGTTCTTC